The next 5 T cell receptor beta chains were all read from a single sample in a study of shared clonotypes between healthy human individuals. The method was immunoSEQ multiplex PCR; TCRdb's version includes in-frame clones alone and lacks a portion of them. In the table there are about 490,000 clones, 79% of which are singletons. The sequencing input was PBMCs. The receptor source for this set is a woman in her thirties or forties in good health. Some clones in this sample may be carry-over from other donors' samples.

The chain recombines TRBV5-8 with TRBJ1-5; 7 bases are a match to TRBD1. This CDR3 has 17 amino acids. The V gene end was trimmed by 4 bases and the J gene end by 2 bases; junction bases not matched to a gene: 12. Germline V gene lookup returns CDR1 SGHTS and CDR2 YDEGEE. The CDR3 DNA is TGTGCCAGCAGCCTGACAGGCACAGGGGACCGCAATCAGCCCCAGCATTTT. As protein: CASSLTGTGDRNQPQHF.

This clone showed up just a few times. The genes are TRBV28 and TRBJ1-1; no definite D call. Germline V gene lookup returns CDR1 MDHEN and CDR2 SYDVKM. The CDR3 is made up of 14 amino acids. With 4 bases removed from V and 0 bases from J, the gap between germline ends came to 9 bases. CDR3 amino acids: CASSSGDMNTEAFF. The CDR3 DNA is TGTGCCAGCAGTTCGGGTGACATGAACACTGAAGCTTTCTTT.

This chain connects TRBV7-2 to TRBJ2-7, with D uncertain. The CDR3 extends over 13 amino acids. With 0 bases removed from V and 3 bases from J, the gap between germline ends came to 6 bases. Germline loops: CDR1 SGHTA, CDR2 FQGNSA. This CDR3 is CASSLARNYEQYF. DNA for the CDR3: TGTGCCAGCAGCTTAGCGCGGAACTACGAGCAGTACTTC. Full variable domain (outside the CDR3, taken from reference TRBV7-2 and TRBJ2-7): GAGVSQSPSNKVTEKGKDVELRCDPISGHTALYWYRQSLGQGLEFLIYFQGNSAPDKSGLPSDRFSAERTGGSVSTLTIQRTQQEDSAVYLCASSLARNYEQYFGPGTRLTVT.

Remarks on this clone: This probably arose from a read error, given a far larger clone one base away. The rearrangement links TRBV11-1 to TRBJ2-1; D gene unclear. The CDR3 runs 11 residues. The germline gives CDR1 SGHAT, CDR2 FQDESV (reference sequence). V was shortened by 3 bases and J by 4 bases, with 1 base between the two germline ends. CDR3: CASSFYNEQFF. CDR3 DNA sequence: TGTGCCAGCAGCTTTTACAATGAGCAGTTCTTC. The whole variable domain, filled in from reference TRBV11-1 and TRBJ2-1, reads EAEVAQSPRYKITEKSQAVAFWCDPISGHATLYWYRQILGQGPELLVQFQDESVVDDSQLPKDRFSAERLKGVDSTLKIQPAELGDSAMYLCASSFYNEQFFGPGTRLTVL.

This chain uses TRBV7-8 with TRBJ1-4, with D uncertain. The CDR3 sequence is 12 residues long. Germline assignment: CDR1 SGHVS and CDR2 FQNEAQ. With 2 bases removed from V and 8 bases from J, the gap between germline ends came to 6 bases. The CDR3 sequence is CASSLWREKLFF. As DNA, the CDR3 is TGTGCCAGCAGCTTATGGAGGGAAAAACTGTTTTTT.